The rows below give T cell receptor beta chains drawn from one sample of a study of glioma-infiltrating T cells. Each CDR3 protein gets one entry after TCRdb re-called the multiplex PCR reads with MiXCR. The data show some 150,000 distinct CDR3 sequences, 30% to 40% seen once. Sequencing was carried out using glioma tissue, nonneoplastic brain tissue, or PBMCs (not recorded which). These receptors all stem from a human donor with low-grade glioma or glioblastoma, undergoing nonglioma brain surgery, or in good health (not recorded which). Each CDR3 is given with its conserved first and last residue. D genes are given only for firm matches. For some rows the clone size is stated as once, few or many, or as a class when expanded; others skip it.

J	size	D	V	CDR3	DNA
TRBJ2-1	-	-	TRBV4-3	CASSQEDYRAHEQFF	TGCGCCAGCAGCCAAGAGGACTACCGGGCCCATGAGCAGTTCTTC
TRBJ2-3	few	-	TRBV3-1	CASSQGLTADTQYF	TGTGCCAGCAGCCAAGGGCTAACAGCAGATACGCAGTATTTT
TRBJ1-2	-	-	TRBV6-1	CASTRGETNYGYTF	TGTGCCTCAACCCGCGGGGAGACTAACTATGGCTACACCTTC
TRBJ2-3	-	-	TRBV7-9	CASSLAEWAGGDTQYF	TGTGCCAGCAGCTTGGCGGAATGGGCAGGTGGAGATACGCAGTATTTT
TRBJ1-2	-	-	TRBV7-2	CASSLDGRDYYGYTF	TGTGCCAGCAGCTTAGACGGCAGGGACTACTATGGCTACACCTTC
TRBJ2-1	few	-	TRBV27	CASGTTVRKLFF	TGTGCCAGCGGAACCACAGTGCGAAAACTGTTCTTC
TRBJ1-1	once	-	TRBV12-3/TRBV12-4	CASSFRQTVNTEAFF	TGTGCCAGCAGTTTTCGACAGACAGTGAACACTGAAGCTTTCTTT
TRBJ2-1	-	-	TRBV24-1	CATSDTVGGTVYNEQFF	TGTGCCACCAGTGACACCGTAGGGGGTACTGTATACAATGAGCAGTTCTTC
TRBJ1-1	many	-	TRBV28	CASSITGHTEAFF	TGTGCCAGCAGCATAACCGGTCACACTGAAGCTTTCTTT
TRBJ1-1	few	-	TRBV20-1	CSASLGVLTEAFF	TGCAGTGCTAGCCTAGGGGTGTTGACTGAAGCTTTCTTT
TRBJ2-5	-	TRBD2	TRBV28	CASLVGGTQTQYF	TGTGCCAGTTTAGTGGGAGGGACCCAGACCCAGTACTTC
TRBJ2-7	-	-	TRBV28	CASSFRGHGYEQYF	TGTGCCAGCAGTTTTCGGGGGCACGGCTACGAGCAGTACTTC
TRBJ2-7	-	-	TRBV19	CASSIDNSAEQYF	TGTGCCAGTAGTATAGACAACTCAGCCGAGCAGTACTTC
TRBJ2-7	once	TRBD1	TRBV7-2	CASSLLTGFNYEQYF	TGTGCCAGCAGCCTCCTGACAGGGTTCAACTACGAGCAGTACTTC
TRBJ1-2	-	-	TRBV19	CASSNGQRAFGYTF	TGTGCCAGTAGTAACGGACAGAGAGCGTTTGGCTACACCTTC
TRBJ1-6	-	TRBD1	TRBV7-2	CASSRGQGSNSPLHF	TGTGCCAGCAGCCGGGGACAGGGTAGTAATTCACCCCTCCACTTT
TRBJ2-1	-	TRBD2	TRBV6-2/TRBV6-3	CASSLAGRSYNEQFF	TGTGCCAGCAGCCTAGCGGGACGGTCCTACAATGAGCAGTTCTTC
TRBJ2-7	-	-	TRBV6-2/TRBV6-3	CASSFAEIYEQYF	TGTGCCAGCAGTTTTGCCGAGATCTACGAGCAGTACTTC
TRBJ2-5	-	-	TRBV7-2	CASSSGQIIQETQYF	TGTGCCAGCAGCTCTGGACAGATTATACAAGAGACCCAGTACTTC
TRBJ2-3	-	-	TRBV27	CASSLSHQRIITDTQYF	TGTGCCAGCAGTTTATCTCACCAGCGGATTATCACAGATACGCAGTATTTT
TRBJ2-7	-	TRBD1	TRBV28	CASRSGTGAYEQYF	TGTGCCAGCAGGTCCGGGACAGGGGCTTACGAGCAGTACTTC
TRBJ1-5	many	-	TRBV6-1	CASSEEGQPQHF	TGTGCCAGCAGTGAAGAGGGTCAGCCCCAGCATTTT
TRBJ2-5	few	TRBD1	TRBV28	CASSLWGGQGARETQYF	TGTGCCAGCAGTTTATGGGGGGGACAGGGGGCTCGAGAGACCCAGTACTTC
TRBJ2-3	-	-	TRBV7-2	CASSFAPGQSKDKDTQYF	TGTGCCAGCAGCTTCGCACCGGGCCAATCGAAGGATAAAGATACGCAGTATTTT
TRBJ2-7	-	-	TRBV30	CAWSLFDNEQYF	TGTGCCTGGAGTCTTTTCGACAACGAGCAGTACTTC
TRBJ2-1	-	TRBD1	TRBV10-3	CAIIKGTGYNEQFF	TGTGCCATCATAAAAGGGACAGGCTACAATGAGCAGTTCTTC
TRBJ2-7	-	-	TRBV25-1	CASSVSGHRPIYEQYF	TGTGCCAGCAGTGTATCGGGACATCGACCCATCTACGAGCAGTACTTC
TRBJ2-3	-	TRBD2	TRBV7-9	CASSLGTRPSTDTQYF	TGTGCCAGCAGCCTCGGGACTAGGCCTTCGACAGATACGCAGTATTTT
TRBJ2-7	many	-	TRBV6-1	CASRRRVVHEQYF	TGTGCCAGCCGCCGTAGGGTTGTCCACGAGCAGTACTTC
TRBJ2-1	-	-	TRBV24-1	CATSEDSIVANEQFF	TGTGCCACCAGTGAAGACAGCATCGTAGCCAATGAGCAGTTCTTC
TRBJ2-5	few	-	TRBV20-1	CSATLGGAAETQYF	TGCAGTGCTACCCTAGGGGGGGCGGCGGAGACCCAGTACTTC
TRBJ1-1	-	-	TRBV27	CASRAQENTEAFF	TGTGCCAGCAGGGCACAGGAAAACACTGAGGCTTTCTTT
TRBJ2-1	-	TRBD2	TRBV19	CASRQTGLANEQFF	TGTGCCAGTCGCCAAACAGGACTAGCAAATGAGCAGTTCTTC
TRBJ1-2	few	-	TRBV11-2	CASTPSAGNYGYTF	TGTGCCAGCACCCCTTCGGCCGGGAACTATGGCTACACCTTC
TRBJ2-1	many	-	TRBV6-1	CASRRKRHEQFF	TGTGCCAGCAGGCGCAAACGGCATGAGCAGTTCTTC
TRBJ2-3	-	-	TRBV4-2	CASSQGDTDTQYF	TGTGCCAGCAGCCAAGGTGACACAGATACGCAGTATTTT
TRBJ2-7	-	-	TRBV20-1	CSARLSVSLGQYF	TGCAGTGCTAGACTTAGCGTGAGCTTGGGGCAGTACTTC
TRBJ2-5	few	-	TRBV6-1	CASSAVAETQYF	TGTGCCAGCAGTGCGGTAGCAGAGACCCAGTACTTC
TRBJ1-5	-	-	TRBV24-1	CATSDFRGPQHF	TGTGCCACCAGTGATTTTCGGGGGCCCCAGCATTTT
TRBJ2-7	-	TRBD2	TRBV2	CASYSGGAYEQYF	TGTGCCAGCTATAGCGGGGGTGCTTACGAGCAGTACTTC
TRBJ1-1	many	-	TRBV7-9	CASSPASTEAFF	TGTGCCAGCAGCCCGGCCAGCACTGAAGCTTTCTTT
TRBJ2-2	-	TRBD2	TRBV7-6	CASSLATSGSSGELFF	TGTGCCAGCAGCTTAGCGACTAGCGGGAGTTCCGGGGAGCTGTTTTTT
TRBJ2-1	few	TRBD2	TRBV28	CATPYLAGPHNEQFF	TGTGCCACCCCCTATCTAGCGGGCCCCCACAATGAGCAGTTCTTC
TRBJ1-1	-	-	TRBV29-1	CSVSTAEAFF	TGCAGCGTTTCGACAGCAGAAGCTTTCTTT
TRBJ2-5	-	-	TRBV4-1	CASSPTKEGAPQETQYF	TGCGCCAGCAGCCCCACCAAAGAGGGTGCCCCACAAGAGACCCAGTACTTC
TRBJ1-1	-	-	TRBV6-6	CASSQQMNTEAFF	TGTGCCAGCAGCCAACAAATGAACACTGAAGCTTTCTTT
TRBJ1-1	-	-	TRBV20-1	CSPTARTLNTEAFF	TGCAGTCCTACTGCCAGGACATTGAACACTGAAGCTTTCTTT
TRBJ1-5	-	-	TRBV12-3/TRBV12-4	CASSTFGSSNQPQHF	TGTGCCAGCAGTACGTTTGGATCGAGCAATCAGCCCCAGCATTTT
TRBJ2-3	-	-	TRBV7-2	CASSLASRTDTQYF	TGTGCCAGCAGCTTAGCGAGCCGTACAGATACGCAGTATTTT
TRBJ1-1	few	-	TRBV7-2	CASSLDAVNTEAFF	TGTGCCAGCAGCTTAGATGCAGTGAACACTGAAGCTTTCTTT
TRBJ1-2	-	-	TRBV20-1	CSADTGGTYGYTF	TGCAGTGCTGATACCGGGGGAACCTATGGCTACACCTTC
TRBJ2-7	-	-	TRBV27	CASSFGESYEQYF	TGTGCCAGCAGTTTCGGGGAATCCTACGAGCAGTACTTC
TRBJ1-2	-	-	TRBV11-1	CASSLTGVQGYTF	TGTGCCAGCAGCTTAACAGGTGTCCAGGGCTACACCTTC
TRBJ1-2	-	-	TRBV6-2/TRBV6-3	CASRASKELNGYTF	TGTGCCAGCAGAGCTTCTAAGGAGTTGAATGGCTACACCTTC
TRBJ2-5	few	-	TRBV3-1	CASSQDFGGQETQYF	TGTGCCAGCAGCCAAGATTTTGGCGGACAAGAGACCCAGTACTTC
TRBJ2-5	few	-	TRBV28	CASSLYPQGGHQETQYF	TGTGCCAGCAGTTTATATCCCCAAGGGGGACACCAAGAGACCCAGTACTTC
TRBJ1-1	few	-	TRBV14	CASSHRHLNTEAFF	TGTGCCAGCAGCCATCGCCACCTGAACACTGAAGCTTTCTTT
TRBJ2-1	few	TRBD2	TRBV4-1	CASTGTSGYNEQFF	TGCGCCAGCACGGGGACTAGCGGCTACAATGAGCAGTTCTTC
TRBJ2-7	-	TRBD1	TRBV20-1	CSALRDRGYEQYF	TGCAGTGCTCTCCGGGACAGGGGCTACGAGCAGTACTTC
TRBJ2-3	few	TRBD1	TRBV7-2	CASSLRTGGSDTQYF	TGTGCCAGCAGCTTAAGGACAGGGGGCTCAGATACGCAGTATTTT